The clone carrying this T cell receptor beta chain was seen once. Antigen: not known. The protocol was immunoSEQ multiplex PCR, while the TCRdb copy is restricted to in-frame clones and leaves out a portion. The sample gives 100,000 to 120,000 clones, 94% of which show up once; 2.5% to 3% is in the top ten. The CDR3 totals 16 residues. Germline V gene sequence: CDR1 LGHNA, CDR2 YNFKEQ. V was trimmed by 6 bases and J by 5 bases, leaving 19 bases between them. This record comes from a study of T cell responses to AZD1222 COVID-19 vaccine. General observations from the study: Seropositive at baseline were only a handful of AZD1222 recipients. No day 14 peak samples; only post-peak repertoires were characterized. Targeting of unmutated variant regions was reportedly seen in nearly half of spike-specific TCRs.

Second-dose intervals near 4 or 12 weeks were combined. The sample consisted of peripheral blood, taken 28 days after the second AZD1222 dose. This receptor was taken from an adult who received the AZD1222 COVID-19 vaccine. The chain employs TRBV4-2 and TRBJ2-2; D may match TRBD1 or TRBD2 (6 bases each). CDR3 in amino acids: CASSLNWGAGTGELFF. DNA of the CDR3: TGTGCCAGCAGTCTCAATTGGGGGGCAGGGACCGGGGAGCTGTTTTTT.